Below are 30 T cell receptor beta chains sequenced from a single sample in a study of cytomegalovirus exposure and HLA in healthy donors. Only in-frame clones appear in the TCRdb table, and some are missing; sequencing was by immunoSEQ multiplex PCR. The profile shows tens of thousands of clones, roughly 89% of them singletons. The sample consisted of PBMCs. These receptors were obtained from a woman under 30 in good health and CMV-seropositive.

The chain employs TRBV30 and TRBJ2-1; 7 bases map to TRBD2. This CDR3 spans 14 amino acids. The germline V gene encodes CDR1 GTSNPN and CDR2 SVGIG (reference sequence). Trimming at V came to 4 bases and at J to 5 bases, leaving 8 bases not matched to a gene. The CDR3 region is CAWKPAGPNNEQFF. The CDR3 region has the DNA TGTGCCTGGAAACCAGCGGGGCCCAACAATGAGCAGTTCTTC. Combining the CDR3 with reference TRBV30 and TRBJ2-1 gives the whole variable domain SQTIHQWPATLVQPVGSPLSLECTVEGTSNPNLYWYRQAAGRGLQLLFYSVGIGQISSEVPQNLSASRPQDRQFILSSKKLLLSDSGFYLCAWKPAGPNNEQFFGPGTRLTVL.

The chain has TRBV5-4 and TRBJ2-1; TRBD1 matches 8 bases. V dropped 6 bases and J dropped 6; count of bases not matched to a gene: 5. Germline loops: CDR1 SGHNT, CDR2 YYREEE (reference sequence). The CDR3 is made up of 13 amino acids. CDR3 loop: CASTTGQGNEQFF. In nucleotides, the CDR3 is TGTGCCAGCACCACCGGACAGGGCAATGAGCAGTTCTTC. The variable domain in full, with the rest retrieved from reference TRBV5-4 and TRBJ2-1, is ETGVTQSPTHLIKTRGQQVTLRCSSQSGHNTVSWYQQALGQGPQFIFQYYREEENGRGNFPPRFSGLQFPNYSSELNVNALELDDSALYLCASTTGQGNEQFFGPGTRLTVL.

The CDR3 region is CASSPSGDPLTEYF. The DNA of the CDR3 is TGTGCCAGCAGTCCTAGCGGGGACCCTTTAACGGAGTACTTC. The chain links TRBV6-5 to TRBJ2-7, with 9 nucleotides matching TRBD2. Germline V gene data show CDR1 as MNHEY and CDR2 as SVGAGI. J was trimmed by 11 bases and V by 5 bases; bases with no gene match: 13. The CDR3 is 14 residues long.

The chain combines TRBV7-8 with TRBJ1-5, with D unresolved. Germline loops: CDR1 SGHVS, CDR2 FQNEAQ. This CDR3 contains 16 residues. V was pared by 2 bases and J by 2 bases, with 13 bases between. Here the CDR3 reads CASSLMRGGGNQPQHF. CDR3 nucleotide sequence: TGTGCCAGCAGCTTAATGAGAGGCGGAGGCAATCAGCCCCAGCATTTT.

This sequence joins TRBV9 and TRBJ1-6; D is undetermined. Trimming removed 3 bases at V and 7 bases at J, with 11 bases between. CDR1 is SGDLS and CDR2 is YYNGEE in the germline V gene. This CDR3 is 14 amino acids long. DNA of the CDR3: TGTGCCAGCAGCGACCACGGTACCAATTCACCCCTCCACTTT. It is translated as CASSDHGTNSPLHF.

The rearrangement joins TRBV29-1 to TRBJ2-7; the D gene is possibly TRBD1 (5 bases). V shed 6 bases and J shed 9 bases, with 21 bases lying between them. The germline V gene has CDR1 SQVTM and CDR2 ANQGSEA. This CDR3 has 13 residues. The CDR3 DNA reads as TGCAGCGTATATACAGGTGCAAGCCGGCTGCAGTACTTC. This codes for CSVYTGASRLQYF.

This chain joins TRBV10-3 and TRBJ2-7, with D hard to call. Germline V lookup: CDR1 ENHRY, CDR2 SYGVKD. The CDR3 is 16 residues long. V was pared by 6 bases and J by 3 bases, with 21 bases between. CDR3 amino acids: CAISETIQSSLYEQYF. CDR3 DNA sequence: TGTGCCATCAGCGAAACAATTCAGTCATCCCTCTACGAGCAGTACTTC.

The J gene is TRBJ1-5, the V gene TRBV18, with 9 nucleotides matching TRBD1. This CDR3 is 15 amino acids long. CDR1 is KGHSH and CDR2 is LQKENI in the germline V gene. J gave up 4 bases and V 2 bases, and 3 bases lay outside the gene matches. The CDR3: CASSPGQGPNQPQHF. The CDR3, as DNA: TGTGCCAGCTCACCAGGACAGGGGCCGAATCAGCCCCAGCATTTT.

The count of this clone is one. V usage is TRBV4-1 and J usage is TRBJ2-3; the D is unclear. The V end was cut by 0 bases, the J end by 2 bases, with 15 bases between. Germline CDR1 is MGHRA and CDR2 is YSYEKL. The CDR3 contains 17 residues. The CDR3 loop reads CASSQDRWASDTDTQYF. The CDR3 nucleotides read TGCGCCAGCAGCCAAGATAGGTGGGCCTCAGACACAGATACGCAGTATTTT.

This clone was seen only once. The rearrangement joins TRBV5-5 to TRBJ1-5; D is possibly TRBD1 (6 bases). The CDR3 has 14 residues. V lost 1 base to trimming and J lost 6 bases, with 11 bases between them. Germline V gives CDR1 SGHKS, CDR2 YYEKEE (reference sequence). The CDR3 reads CASSLTGSPQPQHF. CDR3 DNA sequence: TGTGCCAGCAGCTTGACAGGGTCCCCTCAGCCCCAGCATTTT.

The chain combines TRBV5-4 with TRBJ2-7; 12 bases match TRBD2. V gave up 1 base and J gave up 3 bases; unmatched junction bases: 8. Germline V CDR1 and CDR2: SGHNT, YYREEE (reference sequence). The CDR3 covers 17 residues. The CDR3 region is CASSLFGLAGSDYEQYF. In DNA, the CDR3 is TGTGCCAGCAGCTTGTTTGGACTAGCGGGGAGCGACTACGAGCAGTACTTC. Full variable domain (outside the CDR3, taken from reference TRBV5-4 and TRBJ2-7): ETGVTQSPTHLIKTRGQQVTLRCSSQSGHNTVSWYQQALGQGPQFIFQYYREEENGRGNFPPRFSGLQFPNYSSELNVNALELDDSALYLCASSLFGLAGSDYEQYFGPGTRLTVT.

Details on this clone: At one boundary the junction diverges from the germline segment, which might be a read error. V and J are TRBV7-7 and TRBJ2-7; possibly TRBD2 for D (7 bases). This CDR3 is built from 15 residues. From germline, CDR1 is SSHAT and CDR2 FNYEAQ (reference sequence). In nucleotides, the CDR3 is TGTGCTAGCAGCTTACGATCGGGGGGCGAGTACGAGCAGTACTTC. Residues: CASSLRSGGEYEQYF.

The sample holds one count of this clone. V gene TRBV19 combines with J gene TRBJ2-7; the D gene is possibly TRBD1 (7 bases). The CDR3 sequence is 14 residues long. Germline V lookup: CDR1 LNHDA, CDR2 SQIVND (reference sequence). Trimming cost V 0 bases and J 7 bases, with 13 bases left between them. The CDR3 sequence is CASSIEAGGKEQYF. The DNA for the CDR3 is TGTGCCAGTAGTATAGAAGCAGGGGGGAAGGAGCAGTACTTC.

V gene TRBV5-1 combines with J gene TRBJ2-1; 7 bases match TRBD2. This CDR3 is 16 amino acids long. Germline V gives CDR1 SGHRS, CDR2 YFSETQ. Germline trimming cut 1 base from V and 6 bases from J; bases unmatched to any gene: 10. As DNA, the CDR3 is TGCGCCAGCAGCTTGCTTTTGTCCGGGGGGTCCAATGAGCAGTTCTTC. Translating it yields CASSLLLSGGSNEQFF. Variable domain in full (rest from reference TRBV5-1 and TRBJ2-1): KAGVTQTPRYLIKTRGQQVTLSCSPISGHRSVSWYQQTPGQGLQFLFEYFSETQRNKGNFPGRFSGRQFSNSRSEMNVSTLELGDSALYLCASSLLLSGGSNEQFFGPGTRLTVL.

This chain's CDR3 is CASSLDTTGGEAFF. In DNA form, the CDR3 reads TGTGCCAGCAGCTTAGATACGACTGGAGGTGAAGCTTTCTTT. The chain links TRBV7-9 to TRBJ1-1; D unclear. The CDR3 sequence is 14 residues long. V was shortened by 1 base and J by 7 bases, with 13 bases between the two germline ends. Germline CDR1 and CDR2: SEHNR and FQNEAQ (reference sequence).

The rearrangement links TRBV11-1 to TRBJ2-7; 7 positions match TRBD1. V lost 5 bases and J lost 1; bases outside the gene matches: 2. CDR3 length equals 13 residues. CDR1 is SGHAT and CDR2 is FQDESV in the germline V gene (reference sequence). CDR3 loop: CASSPGQSYEQYF. DNA of the CDR3: TGTGCCAGCAGCCCGGGACAGTCCTACGAGCAGTACTTC.

The chain's CDR3 is CASTEAAENTGELFF. The CDR3 nucleotides read TGTGCCAGCACCGAGGCGGCAGAGAACACCGGGGAGCTGTTTTTT. The chain employs TRBV28 and TRBJ2-2; D is ambiguous. Trimming removed 7 bases from V and 1 base from J, with 13 bases in between. The CDR3 totals 15 residues. Germline V gene lookup returns CDR1 MDHEN and CDR2 SYDVKM.

This clone was counted a few times. This chain joins TRBV6-4 and TRBJ2-3; 8 nucleotides line up with TRBD2. After removal of 2 bases from V and 4 bases from J, the junction contained 5 bases not matched to a gene. The V gene's germline CDR1 is MRHNA and CDR2 SNTAGT. The CDR3 spans 15 residues. The CDR3 sequence is CASSDRAGASDTQYF. The CDR3 nucleotides read TGTGCCAGCAGTGACCGAGCGGGGGCCTCAGATACGCAGTATTTT.

This clone appeared a single time. The rearrangement joins TRBV19 to TRBJ2-1; 9 bases fit TRBD2. The V segment lost 3 bases and the J segment 6 bases; nucleotides outside the gene matches: 6. CDR3 size: 15 residues. Germline CDR1 LNHDA, CDR2 SQIVND (reference sequence). The CDR3 nucleotides read TGTGCCAGTAGTATGCGTAGCGGGAGTATCAATGAGCAGTTCTTC. It is translated as CASSMRSGSINEQFF. The variable domain in full, completed from reference TRBV19 and TRBJ2-1, reads DGGITQSPKYLFRKEGQNVTLSCEQNLNHDAMYWYRQDPGQGLRLIYYSQIVNDFQKGDIAEGYSVSREKKESFPLTVTSAQKNPTAFYLCASSMRSGSINEQFFGPGTRLTVL.

The chain joins TRBV7-9 to TRBJ2-3, with 10 bases lining up with TRBD1. CDR1 SEHNR and CDR2 FQNEAQ come from the germline V gene (reference sequence). This CDR3 contains 17 residues. J lost 2 bases, V lost 1 base, and 6 bases had no gene match. The CDR3 loop reads CASSLVPGQGHTDTQYF. The CDR3 nucleotides read TGTGCCAGCAGCTTAGTGCCGGGACAGGGGCACACAGATACGCAGTATTTT.

The chain uses TRBV6-5 and TRBJ1-2, with unresolved D. This CDR3 region has 14 residues. Looked up from germline, CDR1 is MNHEY and CDR2 is SVGAGI. V was cut by 6 bases and J by 5 bases, with 16 bases left in between. In DNA form, the CDR3 reads TGTGCCAGCAGAAAAGGGTCCGGGAGTTATGGCTACACCTTC. It specifies CASRKGSGSYGYTF.

The chain has TRBV5-6 and TRBJ1-3; 8 bases fit TRBD1. CDR3 length: 15 amino acids. The J segment lost 3 bases and the V segment lost 0 bases, leaving 2 bases of the junction unmatched. CDR1 is SGHDT and CDR2 is YYEEEE in the germline V gene. CDR3 nucleotides: TGTGCCAGCAGCTTGGGACAGGGGATTGGAAACACCATATATTTT. Protein sequence: CASSLGQGIGNTIYF.

V is TRBV6-6 and J is TRBJ1-5, with D uncertain. The germline gives CDR1 MNHNY, CDR2 SVGAGI (reference sequence). The CDR3 totals 13 residues. Trimming stripped 6 bases from V and 5 bases from J, with 11 bases between. As DNA, the CDR3 is TGTGCCAGCAGCCGATATCGGGATCAGCCCCAGCATTTT. It is translated as CASSRYRDQPQHF.

This chain's CDR3 is CASSRQGMGRAFF. CDR3 coding DNA: TGTGCCAGCTCCCGACAGGGTATGGGACGAGCTTTCTTT. This chain uses TRBV6-9 with TRBJ1-1; 7 bases agree with TRBD1. Germline lookup yields CDR1 MNHGY and CDR2 SVAAGI. Trimming cost V 8 bases and J 10 bases; bases outside gene matches: 13. The CDR3 spans 13 residues.

This clone was seen a single time. The gene calls are TRBV9 and TRBJ1-6; TRBD1 agrees at 8 bases. Looked up from germline, CDR1 is SGDLS and CDR2 is YYNGEE. This CDR3 comprises 14 residues. The V gene end was trimmed by 0 bases and the J gene end by 7 bases; junction bases not matched to a gene: 0. The CDR3 here is CASSVDRGNSPLHF. As DNA, the CDR3 is TGTGCCAGCAGCGTAGACAGGGGGAATTCACCCCTCCACTTT.

This chain links TRBV9 with TRBJ1-2; TRBD1 is a possible D gene (5 bases). V was trimmed by 4 bases and J by 3 bases, leaving 13 bases between them. CDR1 is SGDLS, CDR2 YYNGEE, per germline. The CDR3 is 14 amino acids. Written as DNA, the CDR3 is TGTGCCAGCAGCCTCGGCAGGGCCGACTATGGCTACACCTTC. This codes for CASSLGRADYGYTF. The full variable domain, with the rest looked up from reference TRBV9 and TRBJ1-2, is DSGVTQTPKHLITATGQRVTLRCSPRSGDLSVYWYQQSLDQGLQFLIQYYNGEERAKGNILERFSAQQFPDLHSELNLSSLELGDSALYFCASSLGRADYGYTFGSGTRLTVV.

This sequence joins TRBV6-1 and TRBJ2-2; possibly TRBD2 for D (5 bases). The CDR3 contains 18 residues. The V and J ends lost 1 base and 8 bases respectively, with 23 bases between them. Germline assignment: CDR1 MNHNS and CDR2 SASEGT. The CDR3 protein is CASSEDLGGYLPGGELFF. For the CDR3, the DNA is TGTGCCAGCAGTGAAGATTTGGGCGGGTACCTTCCCGGGGGGGAGCTGTTTTTT.

This clone was seen only a few times. The chain links TRBV19 to TRBJ1-1; 7 nucleotides line up with TRBD1. V gave up 6 bases and J gave up 11 bases; unmatched junction bases: 6. The germline gives CDR1 LNHDA, CDR2 SQIVND (reference sequence). The CDR3 has 11 amino acids. This CDR3 is CASSDRVVAFF. CDR3 sequence (DNA): TGTGCCAGTAGCGACAGGGTTGTCGCTTTCTTT.

The chain has TRBV10-3 and TRBJ2-7; 14 bases map to TRBD2. The length of the CDR3 is 16 residues. The germline CDR1 and CDR2 sequences are ENHRY and SYGVKD. Germline trimming cut 6 bases from V and 3 bases from J; bases unmatched to any gene: 7. The CDR3 region has the DNA TGTGCCATCAGGGGGACTAGCGGGAGTAGGGACTACGAGCAGTACTTC. Protein: CAIRGTSGSRDYEQYF.

The chain uses TRBV4-1 and TRBJ2-7, with TRBD2 as a possible D gene (6 bases). The germline V gene has CDR1 MGHRA and CDR2 YSYEKL. V was trimmed by 0 bases and J by 0 bases, leaving 12 bases between them. The CDR3 has 16 amino acids. CDR3 region: CASSQEEGGNSYEQYF. The CDR3 nucleotides are TGCGCCAGCAGCCAAGAGGAGGGAGGCAACTCCTACGAGCAGTACTTC.